The 12 T cell receptor beta chains below come from one sample, sequenced in a study of T cell changes during pregnancy in multiple sclerosis. The protocol was immunoSEQ multiplex PCR, while the TCRdb copy is restricted to in-frame clones and leaves out a portion. The table lists more than 95,000 clones, approximately 93% of them singletons. The source was peripheral blood, collected after pregnancy. The receptors shown here come from a female donor with multiple sclerosis, enrolled in a pregnancy study.

V usage is TRBV5-1 and J usage is TRBJ1-2, with D tentatively TRBD1 (6 bases). Trimming shortened V by 1 base and J by 4 bases, and 17 bases separated the two germline ends. The V gene's germline CDR1 is SGHRS and CDR2 YFSETQ. There are 16 residues in the CDR3. The CDR3 coding sequence is TGCGCCAGCAGCTTGACGCCCAACAGGGAATCCTATGGCTACACCTTC. Its protein is CASSLTPNRESYGYTF.

The V call is TRBV28, the J call TRBJ1-4; TRBD1 agrees at 8 bases. CDR3 length: 14 amino acids. V lost 7 bases, J lost 7 bases, and 8 bases stayed unmatched. The germline gives CDR1 MDHEN, CDR2 SYDVKM. CDR3 sequence (DNA): TGTGCCAGCATTGACCCAGGGGGCAGTGAAAAACTGTTTTTT. This sequence encodes CASIDPGGSEKLFF.

This clone was seen just once. This rearrangement joins TRBV20-1 to TRBJ2-3, with D maybe TRBD1 (5 bases). The CDR3 totals 10 residues. Germline V gene sequence: CDR1 DFQATT, CDR2 SNEGSKA (reference sequence). The V and J ends lost 7 bases and 7 bases respectively, with 9 bases between them. CDR3 sequence: CSGTRNTQYF. As DNA, the CDR3 is TGCAGTGGGACAAGGAATACGCAGTATTTT.

The table lists this clone with a count of one. The chain has TRBV5-1 and TRBJ2-1, with D perhaps TRBD1 (6 bases). This CDR3 spans 14 amino acids. V lost 2 bases to trimming and J lost 5 bases, with 11 bases between them. Germline values: CDR1 SGHRS, CDR2 YFSETQ. This CDR3 reads CASSFGQTHNEQFF. The DNA for the CDR3 is TGCGCCAGCAGCTTCGGACAGACCCACAATGAGCAGTTCTTC.

This clone was counted only a few times. The V gene is TRBV6-6, the J gene TRBJ2-7; 7 bases match TRBD2. Germline V lookup: CDR1 MNHNY, CDR2 SVGAGI (reference sequence). CDR3 length equals 15 residues. The trim removed 4 bases at V and 2 bases at J, leaving 8 bases unmatched. The chain's CDR3 is CASSSPTLAAYEQYF. In DNA, the CDR3 is TGTGCCAGCAGTTCCCCCACGCTAGCGGCCTACGAGCAGTACTTC.

The chain links TRBV5-1 to TRBJ2-5, with 7 bases that match TRBD2. Germline assignment: CDR1 SGHRS and CDR2 YFSETQ. V lost 0 bases to trimming and J lost 1 base; unmatched junction nucleotides: 3. The CDR3 runs to 15 residues. The CDR3, as DNA: TGCGCCAGCAGCTTGGGGCTAGCGGTCCAAGAGACCCAGTACTTC. This encodes CASSLGLAVQETQYF.

The chain uses TRBV28 and TRBJ1-5; a weak D match, TRBD1 (6 bases). V was trimmed by 8 bases and J by 3 bases, leaving 20 bases between them. The CDR3 covers 16 residues. Per the germline V gene, CDR1 is MDHEN and CDR2 is SYDVKM. CDR3 sequence (DNA): TGTGCCAGCCGAGTTTTGGTAACAGGGATCAATCAGCCCCAGCATTTT. It encodes CASRVLVTGINQPQHF.

The chain joins TRBV6-6 to TRBJ2-1; 11 nucleotides align to TRBD2. The CDR3 is 14 residues long. V was pared by 5 bases and J by 7 bases, with 4 bases of the junction left unmatched. The V gene's germline CDR1 is MNHNY and CDR2 SVGAGI (reference sequence). In DNA, the CDR3 is TGTGCCAGCAGTATTCGGACTAGCGGGAATGAGCAGTTCTTC. The encoded protein is CASSIRTSGNEQFF.

The V and J genes are TRBV6-1 and TRBJ1-3; D is perhaps TRBD1 (5 bases). The germline gives CDR1 MNHNS, CDR2 SASEGT. The CDR3 totals 14 residues. Trimming pared 8 bases from V and 8 bases from J, leaving 19 bases between. The CDR3 spells CASVSGQGQDTIYF. CDR3 DNA sequence: TGTGCCAGCGTTAGTGGGCAGGGTCAAGACACCATATATTTT.

The chain uses TRBV7-9 and TRBJ2-1; D is uncertain. The CDR3 totals 13 residues. Looked up from germline, CDR1 is SEHNR and CDR2 is FQNEAQ (reference sequence). V gave up 4 bases and J gave up 5 bases, with 9 bases separating them. The DNA of the CDR3 is TGTGCCAGCAGCTATAAAATCGACAATGAGCAGTTCTTC. As protein: CASSYKIDNEQFF.

The V and J genes are TRBV19 and TRBJ2-3, with 7 positions matching TRBD1. V lost 5 bases, J lost 6 bases, and 5 bases stayed unmatched. The CDR3 covers 13 residues. CDR1 is LNHDA, CDR2 SQIVND, per germline (reference sequence). CDR3 sequence (DNA): TGTGCCAGTAGTTCCTACAGGGGTGATACGCAGTATTTT. It translates to CASSSYRGDTQYF.

The rearrangement joins TRBV19 to TRBJ2-2, with TRBD1 matching 8 bases. The length of the CDR3 is 21 residues. The J segment lost 4 bases and the V segment lost 3 bases, leaving 22 bases of the junction unmatched. The germline V gene encodes CDR1 LNHDA and CDR2 SQIVND (reference sequence). CDR3 DNA: TGTGCCAGTAGTATCCGGAGCGTGAGCAGGGGGCGCGTCGGGGCCACCGGGGAGCTGTTTTTT. This encodes CASSIRSVSRGRVGATGELFF.